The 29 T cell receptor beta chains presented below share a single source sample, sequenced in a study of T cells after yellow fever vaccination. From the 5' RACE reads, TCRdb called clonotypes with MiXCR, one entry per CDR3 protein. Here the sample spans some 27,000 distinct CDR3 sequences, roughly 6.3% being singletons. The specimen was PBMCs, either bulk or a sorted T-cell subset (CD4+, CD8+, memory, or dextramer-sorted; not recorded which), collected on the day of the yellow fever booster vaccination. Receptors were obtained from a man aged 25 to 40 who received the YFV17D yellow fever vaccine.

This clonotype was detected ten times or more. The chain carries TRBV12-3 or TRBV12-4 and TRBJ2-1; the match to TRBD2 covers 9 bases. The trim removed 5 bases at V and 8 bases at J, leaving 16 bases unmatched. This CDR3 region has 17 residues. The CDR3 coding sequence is TGTGCCAGCAGTCCGGATAAAGGCGGGAGGGCCAAGGATGAGCAGTTCTTC. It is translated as CASSPDKGGRAKDEQFF.

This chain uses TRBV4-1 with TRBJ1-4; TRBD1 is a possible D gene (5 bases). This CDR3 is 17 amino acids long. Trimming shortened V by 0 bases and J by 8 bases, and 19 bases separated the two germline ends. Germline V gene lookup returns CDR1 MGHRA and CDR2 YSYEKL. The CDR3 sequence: CASSQDPAGSFFEKLFF. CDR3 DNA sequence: TGCGCCAGCAGCCAAGATCCCGCAGGGTCATTCTTCGAAAAACTGTTTTTT.

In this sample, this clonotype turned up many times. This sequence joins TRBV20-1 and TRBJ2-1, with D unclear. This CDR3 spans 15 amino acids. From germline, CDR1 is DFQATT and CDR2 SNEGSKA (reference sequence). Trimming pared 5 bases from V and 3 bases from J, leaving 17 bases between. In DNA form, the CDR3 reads TGCAGTGCTGTAGACATCCAAAGGCTCTACAATGAGCAGTTCTTC. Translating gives CSAVDIQRLYNEQFF.

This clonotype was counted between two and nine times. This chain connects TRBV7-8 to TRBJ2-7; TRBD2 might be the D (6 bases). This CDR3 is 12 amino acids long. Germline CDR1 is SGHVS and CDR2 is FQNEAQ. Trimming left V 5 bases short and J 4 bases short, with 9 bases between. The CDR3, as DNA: TGTGCCAGCAGCCGAGGAGGGTACGAGCAGTACTTC. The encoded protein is CASSRGGYEQYF.

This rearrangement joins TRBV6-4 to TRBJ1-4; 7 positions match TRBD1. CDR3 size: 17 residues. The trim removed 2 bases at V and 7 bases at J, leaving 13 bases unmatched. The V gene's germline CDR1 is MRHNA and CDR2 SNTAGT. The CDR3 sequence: CASSDTDTGQTTEKLFF. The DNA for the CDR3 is TGTGCCAGCAGTGACACTGACACGGGACAGACAACTGAAAAACTGTTTTTT.

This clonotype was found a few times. In DNA, the CDR3 is TGCAGTGCTCGGACAGGGTCCGGGGCCAACGTCCTGACTTTC. Its protein is CSARTGSGANVLTF. The gene calls are TRBV20-1 and TRBJ2-6; 8 bases match TRBD1. In germline, CDR1 is DFQATT, CDR2 SNEGSKA (reference sequence). Trimming removed 5 bases from V and 4 bases from J; junction bases left unmatched: 4. The CDR3 extends over 14 amino acids.

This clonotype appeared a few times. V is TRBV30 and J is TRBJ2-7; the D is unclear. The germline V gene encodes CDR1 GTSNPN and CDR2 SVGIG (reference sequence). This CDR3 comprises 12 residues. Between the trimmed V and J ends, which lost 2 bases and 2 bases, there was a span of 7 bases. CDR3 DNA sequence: TGTGCCTGGAGTTGGTTCCCCTACGAGCAGTACTTC. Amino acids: CAWSWFPYEQYF.

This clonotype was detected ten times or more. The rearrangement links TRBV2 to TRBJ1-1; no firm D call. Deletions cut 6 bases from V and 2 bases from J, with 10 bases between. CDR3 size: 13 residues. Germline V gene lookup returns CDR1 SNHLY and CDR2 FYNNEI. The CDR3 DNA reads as TGTGCCAGCAGCAGGAAAGAAAACACTGAAGCTTTCTTT. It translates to CASSRKENTEAFF.

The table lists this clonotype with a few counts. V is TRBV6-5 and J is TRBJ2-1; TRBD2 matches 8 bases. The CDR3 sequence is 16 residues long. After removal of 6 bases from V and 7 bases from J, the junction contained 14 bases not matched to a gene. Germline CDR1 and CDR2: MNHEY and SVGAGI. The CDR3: CASRYPTSGGENEQFF. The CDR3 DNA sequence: TGTGCCAGCAGATACCCCACTAGCGGAGGGGAGAATGAGCAGTTCTTC.

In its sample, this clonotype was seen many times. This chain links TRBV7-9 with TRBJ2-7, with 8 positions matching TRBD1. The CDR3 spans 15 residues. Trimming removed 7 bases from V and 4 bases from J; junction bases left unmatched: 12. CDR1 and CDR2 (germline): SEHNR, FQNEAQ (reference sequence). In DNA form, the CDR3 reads TGTGCCAGCACCCCGTTAGGACAGGGCTCGTACGAGCAGTACTTC. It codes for CASTPLGQGSYEQYF.

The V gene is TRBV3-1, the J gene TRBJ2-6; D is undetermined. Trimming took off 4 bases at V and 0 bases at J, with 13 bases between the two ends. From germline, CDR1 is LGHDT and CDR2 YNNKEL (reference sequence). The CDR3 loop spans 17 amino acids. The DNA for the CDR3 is TGTGCCAGCAGCCCCCAGGTCGCAAACTCTGGGGCCAACGTCCTGACTTTC. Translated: CASSPQVANSGANVLTF.

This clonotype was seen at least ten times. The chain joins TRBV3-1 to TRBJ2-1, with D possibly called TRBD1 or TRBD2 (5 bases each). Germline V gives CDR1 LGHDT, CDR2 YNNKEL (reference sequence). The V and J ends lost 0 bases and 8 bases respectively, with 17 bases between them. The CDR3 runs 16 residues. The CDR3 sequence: CASSQDRGGRRDEQFF. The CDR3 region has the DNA TGTGCCAGCAGCCAAGATCGGGGCGGCCGAAGGGATGAGCAGTTCTTC.

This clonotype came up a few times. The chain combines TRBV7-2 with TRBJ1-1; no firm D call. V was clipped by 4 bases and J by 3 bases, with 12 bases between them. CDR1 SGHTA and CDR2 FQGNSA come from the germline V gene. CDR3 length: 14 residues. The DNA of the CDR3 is TGTGCCAGCAGCTCCCGCCCAGGCCACACTGAAGCTTTCTTT. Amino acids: CASSSRPGHTEAFF.

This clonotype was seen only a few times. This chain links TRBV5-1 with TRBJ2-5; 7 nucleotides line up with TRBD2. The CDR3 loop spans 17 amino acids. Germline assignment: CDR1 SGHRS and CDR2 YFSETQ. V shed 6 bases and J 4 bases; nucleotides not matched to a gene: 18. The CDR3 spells CASKTRPAGVPGETQYF. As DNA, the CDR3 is TGCGCCAGCAAAACTAGGCCGGCGGGAGTTCCGGGAGAGACCCAGTACTTC.

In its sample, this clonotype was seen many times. The CDR3 nucleotides are TGCGCCAGCAGCTTCGCCCCGGACCCCTACAATGAGCAGTTCTTC. This sequence encodes CASSFAPDPYNEQFF. The chain combines TRBV5-1 with TRBJ2-1; D remains unclear. Germline-derived CDR1 and CDR2 are SGHRS and YFSETQ. This CDR3 is built from 15 residues. V was clipped by 2 bases and J by 2 bases, with 11 bases between them.

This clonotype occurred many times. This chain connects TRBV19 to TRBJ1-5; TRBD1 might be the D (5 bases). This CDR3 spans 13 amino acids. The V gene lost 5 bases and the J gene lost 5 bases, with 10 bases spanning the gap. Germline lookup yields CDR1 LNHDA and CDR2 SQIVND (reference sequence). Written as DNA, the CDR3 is TGTGCCAGTAGTGTCGACAGCTATCAGCCCCAGCATTTT. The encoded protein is CASSVDSYQPQHF.

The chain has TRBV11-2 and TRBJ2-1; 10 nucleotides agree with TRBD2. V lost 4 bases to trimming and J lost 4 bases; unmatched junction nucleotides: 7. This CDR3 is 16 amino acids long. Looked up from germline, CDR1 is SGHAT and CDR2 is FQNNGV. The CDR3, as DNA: TGTGCCAGCAGCTCGAAAGGACTAGCGGTATACAATGAGCAGTTCTTC. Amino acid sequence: CASSSKGLAVYNEQFF.

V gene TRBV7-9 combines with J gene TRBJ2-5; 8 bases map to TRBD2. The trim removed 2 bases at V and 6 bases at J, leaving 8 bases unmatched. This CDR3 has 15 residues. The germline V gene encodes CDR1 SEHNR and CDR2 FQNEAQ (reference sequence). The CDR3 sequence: CASSLPPGLEQTQYF. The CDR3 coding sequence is TGTGCCAGCAGCTTACCACCGGGACTAGAACAGACCCAGTACTTC.

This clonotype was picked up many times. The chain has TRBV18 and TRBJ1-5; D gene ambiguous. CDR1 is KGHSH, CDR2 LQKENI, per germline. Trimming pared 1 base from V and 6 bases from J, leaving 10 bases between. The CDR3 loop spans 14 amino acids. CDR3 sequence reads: CASSPLMKGQPQHF. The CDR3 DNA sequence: TGTGCCAGCTCACCACTTATGAAGGGTCAGCCCCAGCATTTT. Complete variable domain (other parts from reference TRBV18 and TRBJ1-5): NAGVMQNPRHLVRRRGQEARLRCSPMKGHSHVYWYRQLPEEGLKFMVYLQKENIIDESGMPKERFSAEFPKEGPSILRIQQVVRGDSAAYFCASSPLMKGQPQHFGDGTRLSIL.

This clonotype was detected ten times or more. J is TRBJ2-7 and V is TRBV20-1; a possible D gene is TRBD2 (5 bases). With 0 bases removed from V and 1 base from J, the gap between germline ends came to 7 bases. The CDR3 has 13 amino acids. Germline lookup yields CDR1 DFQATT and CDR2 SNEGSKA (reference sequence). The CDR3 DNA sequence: TGCAGTGCTAGAGACGGGGAGTCCTACGAGCAGTACTTC. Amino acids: CSARDGESYEQYF.

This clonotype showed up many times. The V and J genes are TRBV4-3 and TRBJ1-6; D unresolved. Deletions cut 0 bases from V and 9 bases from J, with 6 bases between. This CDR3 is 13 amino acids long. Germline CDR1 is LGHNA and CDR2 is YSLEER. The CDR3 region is CASSQDPRSPLHF. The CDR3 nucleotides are TGCGCCAGCAGCCAAGATCCACGTTCACCCCTCCACTTT.

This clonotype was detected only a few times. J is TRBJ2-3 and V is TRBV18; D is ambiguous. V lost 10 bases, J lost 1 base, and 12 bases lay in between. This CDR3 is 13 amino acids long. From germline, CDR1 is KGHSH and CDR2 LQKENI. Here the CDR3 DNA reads TGTGCCACCGTCTCCGGACGCACAGATACGCAGTATTTT. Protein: CATVSGRTDTQYF.

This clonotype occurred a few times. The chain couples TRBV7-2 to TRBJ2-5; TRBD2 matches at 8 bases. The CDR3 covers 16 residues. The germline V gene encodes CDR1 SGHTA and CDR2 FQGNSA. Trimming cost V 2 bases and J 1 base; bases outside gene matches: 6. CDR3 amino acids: CASSLSVLAAQETQYF. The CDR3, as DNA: TGTGCCAGCAGCTTATCAGTACTAGCGGCCCAAGAGACCCAGTACTTC.

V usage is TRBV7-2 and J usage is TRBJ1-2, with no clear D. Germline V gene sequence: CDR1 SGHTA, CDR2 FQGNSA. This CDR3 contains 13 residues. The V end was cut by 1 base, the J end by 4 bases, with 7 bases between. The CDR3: CASSLDRGYGYTF. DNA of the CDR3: TGTGCCAGCAGCTTAGACAGAGGCTATGGCTACACCTTC.

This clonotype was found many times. CDR3 in DNA: TGCAGTAGTTTGAGTTCGGGACAGGGAGATGGCTACACCTTC. Translated: CSSLSSGQGDGYTF. This chain joins TRBV20-1 and TRBJ1-2, with 9 bases that match TRBD1. The J segment lost 6 bases and the V segment lost 8 bases, leaving 13 bases of the junction unmatched. The CDR3 contains 14 residues. Germline V gene data show CDR1 as DFQATT and CDR2 as SNEGSKA (reference sequence).

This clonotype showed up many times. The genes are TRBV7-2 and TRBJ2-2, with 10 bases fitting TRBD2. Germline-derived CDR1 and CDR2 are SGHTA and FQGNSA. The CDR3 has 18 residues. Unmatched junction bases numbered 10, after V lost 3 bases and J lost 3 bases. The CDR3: CASSLRLAGEADTGELFF. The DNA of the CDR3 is TGTGCCAGCAGCTTGCGCCTAGCGGGAGAGGCGGACACCGGGGAGCTGTTTTTT.

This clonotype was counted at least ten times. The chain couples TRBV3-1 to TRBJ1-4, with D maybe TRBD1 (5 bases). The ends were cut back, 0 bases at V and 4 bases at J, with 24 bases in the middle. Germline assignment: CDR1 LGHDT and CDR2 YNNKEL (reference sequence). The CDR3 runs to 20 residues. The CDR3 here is CASSQDPVSGEFRVNEKLFF. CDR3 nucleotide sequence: TGTGCCAGCAGCCAAGACCCAGTATCGGGGGAATTCCGCGTTAATGAAAAACTGTTTTTT.

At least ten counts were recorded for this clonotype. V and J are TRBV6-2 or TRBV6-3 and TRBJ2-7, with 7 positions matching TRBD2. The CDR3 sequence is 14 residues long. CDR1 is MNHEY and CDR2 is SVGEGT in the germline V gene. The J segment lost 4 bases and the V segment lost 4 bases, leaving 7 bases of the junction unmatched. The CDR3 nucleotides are TGTGCCAGCAGTTCGGCTAGCGGAGAATACGAGCAGTACTTC. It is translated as CASSSASGEYEQYF.

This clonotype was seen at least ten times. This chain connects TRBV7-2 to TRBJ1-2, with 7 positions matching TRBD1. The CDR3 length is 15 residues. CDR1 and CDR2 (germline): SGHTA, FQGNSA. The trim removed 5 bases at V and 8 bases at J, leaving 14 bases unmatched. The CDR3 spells CASSPRTGKTNGYTF. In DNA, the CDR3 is TGTGCCAGCAGCCCGCGGACAGGCAAAACCAACGGCTACACCTTC.